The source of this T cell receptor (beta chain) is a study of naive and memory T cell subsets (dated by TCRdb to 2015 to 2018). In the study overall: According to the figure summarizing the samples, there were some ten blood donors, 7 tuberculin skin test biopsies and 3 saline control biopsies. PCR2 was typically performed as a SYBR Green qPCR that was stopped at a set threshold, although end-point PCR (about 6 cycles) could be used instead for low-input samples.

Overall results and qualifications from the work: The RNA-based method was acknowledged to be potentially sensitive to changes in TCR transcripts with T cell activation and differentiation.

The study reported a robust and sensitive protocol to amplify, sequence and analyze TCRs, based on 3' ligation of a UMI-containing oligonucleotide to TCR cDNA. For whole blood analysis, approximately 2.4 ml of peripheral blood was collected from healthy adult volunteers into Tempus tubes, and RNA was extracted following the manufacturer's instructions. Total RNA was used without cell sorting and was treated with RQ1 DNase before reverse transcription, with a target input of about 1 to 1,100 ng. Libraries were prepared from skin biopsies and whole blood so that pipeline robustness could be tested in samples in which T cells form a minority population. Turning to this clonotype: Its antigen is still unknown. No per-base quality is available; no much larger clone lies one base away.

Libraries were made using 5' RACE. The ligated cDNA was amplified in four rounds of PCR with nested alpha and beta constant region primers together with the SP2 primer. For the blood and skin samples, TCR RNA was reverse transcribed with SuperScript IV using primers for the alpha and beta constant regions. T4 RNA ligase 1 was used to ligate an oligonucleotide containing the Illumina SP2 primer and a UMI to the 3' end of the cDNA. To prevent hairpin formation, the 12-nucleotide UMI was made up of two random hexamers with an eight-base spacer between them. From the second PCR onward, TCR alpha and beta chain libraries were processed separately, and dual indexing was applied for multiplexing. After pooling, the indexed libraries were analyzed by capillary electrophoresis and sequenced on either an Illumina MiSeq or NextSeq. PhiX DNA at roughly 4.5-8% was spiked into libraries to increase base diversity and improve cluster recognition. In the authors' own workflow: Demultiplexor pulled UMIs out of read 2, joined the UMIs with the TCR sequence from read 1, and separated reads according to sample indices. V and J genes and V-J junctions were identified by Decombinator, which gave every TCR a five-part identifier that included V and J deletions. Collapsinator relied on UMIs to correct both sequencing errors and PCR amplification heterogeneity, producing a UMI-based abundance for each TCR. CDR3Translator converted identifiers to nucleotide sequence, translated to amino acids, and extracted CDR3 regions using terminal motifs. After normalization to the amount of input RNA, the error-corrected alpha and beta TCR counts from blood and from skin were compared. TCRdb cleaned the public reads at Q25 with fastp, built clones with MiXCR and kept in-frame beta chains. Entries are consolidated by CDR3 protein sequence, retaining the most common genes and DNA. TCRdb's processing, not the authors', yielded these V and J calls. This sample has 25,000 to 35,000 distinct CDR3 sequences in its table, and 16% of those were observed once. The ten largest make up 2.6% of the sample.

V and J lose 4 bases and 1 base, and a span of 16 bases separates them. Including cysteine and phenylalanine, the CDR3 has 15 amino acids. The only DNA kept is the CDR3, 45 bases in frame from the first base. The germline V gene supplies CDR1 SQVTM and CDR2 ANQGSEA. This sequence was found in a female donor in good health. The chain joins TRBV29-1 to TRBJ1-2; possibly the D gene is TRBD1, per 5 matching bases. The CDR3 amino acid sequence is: CSVGSGYDLNYGYTF. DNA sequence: TGCAGCGTTGGGTCAGGGTACGACCTTAACTATGGCTACACCTTC.